The sequence of this TCR beta chain was determined in a study of blood T cell repertoires in COVID-19. Study background: PBMCs, B-cell-depleted T cells, or T cells provided the cDNA or gDNA that made up the material.

Enrollees, 18 to 89 years old, lived in 24 US areas. Methods used by the authors: Amplification of reference gene primers provided the estimated nucleated cell counts. This table comes from immunoSEQ multiplex PCR, and its TCRdb copy is limited to in-frame clones, with some not included. For V, J and clone size, that table is used; D and trimming come from the DNA. This table has around 250,000 clones, around 87% appearing once. CDR3 length equals 13 residues. V shed 5 bases and J shed 14 bases, with 16 bases lying between them. From germline, CDR1 is MNHEY and CDR2 SMNVEV (reference sequence). The sequencing sample was made of PBMCs or T cells enriched from blood (not recorded which). The clonotype originates from a woman between 50 and 59 years old who had recovered from COVID-19. The rearrangement joins TRBV27 to TRBJ1-6; D is possibly TRBD1 (5 bases). The CDR3 DNA is TGTGCCAGCAGTGCGGGCGGGGGTCTCGCCCTCCACTTT. Translating gives CASSAGGGLALHF.